Each of the 5 T cell receptor beta chains below was sequenced from the same sample in a study of a mutant IDH1 vaccine in newly diagnosed glioma. The repertoire was sequenced with immunoSEQ multiplex PCR; TCRdb's copy has only in-frame clones and lacks some. The data show approximately 100,000 clones, roughly 90% seen once. Time point: baseline, week 1 (first vaccination visit). Treatment specified: pre-vaccination baseline after standard-of-care therapy. The starting material was PBMCs, obtained from a glioma patient treated with radiotherapy, temozolomide or both. These receptors were collected from a woman aged 50 to 65 with glioma.

V and J are TRBV18 and TRBJ1-2; D unresolved. The CDR3 is made up of 14 amino acids. The germline V gene encodes CDR1 KGHSH and CDR2 LQKENI. Trimming stripped 3 bases from V and 4 bases from J, with 12 bases between. Here the CDR3 reads CASSPGQALYGYTF. In DNA, the CDR3 is TGTGCCAGCTCACCTGGCCAGGCCCTCTATGGCTACACCTTC.

The gene calls are TRBV30 and TRBJ2-7, with D unclear. Germline CDR1 GTSNPN, CDR2 SVGIG (reference sequence). The length of the CDR3 is 12 residues. DNA of the CDR3: TGTGTCTTAGGTAGACCTTCCTACGAGCAGTACTTC. It specifies CVLGRPSYEQYF.

V is TRBV5-4 and J is TRBJ1-1; D perhaps matches TRBD1 (5 bases). The CDR3 contains 14 residues. The germline CDR1 and CDR2 sequences are SGHNT and YYREEE (reference sequence). Trimming pared 6 bases from V and 11 bases from J, leaving 23 bases between. The CDR3 loop reads CASMRGGRALEAFF. As DNA, the CDR3 is TGTGCCAGCATGCGGGGCGGGAGAGCCCTCGAGGCTTTCTTT. The variable domain in full, completed from reference TRBV5-4 and TRBJ1-1, reads ETGVTQSPTHLIKTRGQQVTLRCSSQSGHNTVSWYQQALGQGPQFIFQYYREEENGRGNFPPRFSGLQFPNYSSELNVNALELDDSALYLCASMRGGRALEAFFGQGTRLTVV.

The V and J genes are TRBV6-5 and TRBJ1-2; perhaps TRBD1 as D (6 bases). The CDR3 is made up of 14 amino acids. V lost 6 bases to trimming and J lost 6 bases, with 17 bases between them. Germline loops: CDR1 MNHEY, CDR2 SVGAGI. CDR3 in amino acids: CASSPTGTRHGYTF. The CDR3 DNA follows: TGTGCCAGCAGCCCAACCGGGACAAGACATGGCTACACCTTC.

The rearrangement joins TRBV7-9 to TRBJ2-5, with D tentatively TRBD2 (6 bases). Trimming removed 1 base from V and 2 bases from J, with 17 bases in between. CDR1 is SEHNR, CDR2 FQNEAQ, per germline (reference sequence). The CDR3 consists of 17 residues. The CDR3 nucleotides read TGTGCCAGCAGCTTAGGCGGCTGGCGGGACTCTCAAGAGACCCAGTACTTC. Protein: CASSLGGWRDSQETQYF.